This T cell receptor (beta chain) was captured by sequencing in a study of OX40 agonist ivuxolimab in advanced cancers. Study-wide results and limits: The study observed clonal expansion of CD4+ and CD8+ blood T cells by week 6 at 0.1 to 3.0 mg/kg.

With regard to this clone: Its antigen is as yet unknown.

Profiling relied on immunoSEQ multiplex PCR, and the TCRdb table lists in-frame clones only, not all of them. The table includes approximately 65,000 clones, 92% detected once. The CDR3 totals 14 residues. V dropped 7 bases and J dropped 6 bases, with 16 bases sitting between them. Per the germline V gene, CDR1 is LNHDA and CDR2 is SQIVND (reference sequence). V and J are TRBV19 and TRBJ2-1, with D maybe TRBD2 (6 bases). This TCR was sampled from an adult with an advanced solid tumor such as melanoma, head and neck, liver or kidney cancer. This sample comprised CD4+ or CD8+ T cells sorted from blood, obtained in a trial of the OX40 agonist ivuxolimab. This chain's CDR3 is CASKVGGTTNEQFF. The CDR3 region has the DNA TGTGCCAGTAAAGTAGGCGGGACCACCAATGAGCAGTTCTTC. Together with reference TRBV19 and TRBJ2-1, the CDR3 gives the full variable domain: DGGITQSPKYLFRKEGQNVTLSCEQNLNHDAMYWYRQDPGQGLRLIYYSQIVNDFQKGDIAEGYSVSREKKESFPLTVTSAQKNPTAFYLCASKVGGTTNEQFFGPGTRLTVL.